One and the same sample provided the 17 T cell receptor beta chains below, sequenced in a study of PD-L1 blockade in urothelial cancer. The time point denotes: pretreatment peripheral blood. Generated by immunoSEQ multiplex PCR, the TCRdb table keeps only in-frame clones and is missing some. The sample holds about 53,000 clones, around 88% seen once. The sequencing used PBMCs, collected around atezolizumab (anti-PD-L1) treatment. The receptors stem from a woman aged 55-75 years with urothelial cancer.

The chain couples TRBV2 to TRBJ1-4; D uncertain. CDR1 is SNHLY, CDR2 FYNNEI, per germline. Trimming left V 4 bases short and J 1 base short, with 13 bases between. The CDR3 has 16 amino acids. The CDR3: CASSGEVPGTNEKLFF. CDR3 in DNA: TGTGCCAGCAGTGGCGAAGTTCCAGGAACTAATGAAAAACTGTTTTTT. The variable domain in full, completed from reference TRBV2 and TRBJ1-4, reads EPEVTQTPSHQVTQMGQEVILRCVPISNHLYFYWYRQILGQKVEFLVSFYNNEISEKSEIFDDQFSVERPDGSNFTLKIRSTKLEDSAMYFCASSGEVPGTNEKLFFGSGTQLSVL.

V and J are TRBV4-1 and TRBJ2-5; 7 bases agree with TRBD1. V lost 5 bases, J lost 0 bases, and 9 bases stayed unmatched. This CDR3 spans 16 amino acids. Germline V gives CDR1 MGHRA, CDR2 YSYEKL. The DNA of the CDR3 is TGCGCCAGCAGCTCCCGGGACAGTAGGTACCAAGAGACCCAGTACTTC. It is translated as CASSSRDSRYQETQYF.

The chain joins TRBV18 to TRBJ1-5, with D perhaps matching TRBD1 (6 bases). This CDR3 is 15 amino acids long. Germline V gene sequence: CDR1 KGHSH, CDR2 LQKENI. The V gene lost 6 bases and the J gene lost 4 bases, with 16 bases spanning the gap. The CDR3 spells CASSPSGGQNQPQHF. CDR3 DNA sequence: TGTGCCAGCTCCCCAAGCGGGGGGCAGAATCAGCCCCAGCATTTT.

The chain carries TRBV13 and TRBJ2-7; 11 bases match TRBD1. V shed 2 bases and J 6 bases; nucleotides not matched to a gene: 12. The CDR3 sequence is 17 residues long. Looked up from germline, CDR1 is PRHDT and CDR2 is FYEKMQ (reference sequence). DNA for the CDR3: TGTGCCAGCAGCTTAATTGTCGGACAGGGGGCTTCTCGCGAGCAGTACTTC. It translates to CASSLIVGQGASREQYF.

The J gene is TRBJ1-2, the V gene TRBV4-3; D perhaps matches TRBD1 (5 bases). V was trimmed by 4 bases and J by 2 bases, leaving 8 bases between them. The CDR3 sequence is 13 residues long. The V gene's germline CDR1 is LGHNA and CDR2 YSLEER. DNA for the CDR3: TGCGCCAGCAGCCCCGCAGGGAACTATGGCTACACCTTC. Translating it yields CASSPAGNYGYTF.

This clone was seen a handful of times. This chain connects TRBV15 to TRBJ1-5; possibly TRBD1 for D (6 bases). This CDR3 comprises 17 residues. From germline, CDR1 is LNHNV and CDR2 YYDKDF (reference sequence). The V gene lost 1 base and the J gene lost 5 bases, with 18 bases spanning the gap. In DNA, the CDR3 is TGTGCCACCAGCAGAGTATCGGGGGGCGCAGGCGATCAGCCCCAGCATTTT. This encodes CATSRVSGGAGDQPQHF.

The V gene is TRBV27, the J gene TRBJ1-5; 8 bases map to TRBD1. CDR1 MNHEY and CDR2 SMNVEV come from the germline V gene (reference sequence). The length of the CDR3 is 15 residues. After removal of 6 bases from V and 3 bases from J, the junction contained 7 bases not matched to a gene. The CDR3 protein is CASRVQGVDNQPQHF. CDR3 nucleotide sequence: TGTGCCAGCAGGGTACAGGGGGTCGACAATCAGCCCCAGCATTTT.

The rearrangement joins TRBV7-2 to TRBJ2-5; TRBD2 matches at 7 bases. CDR3 length: 14 residues. Germline assignment: CDR1 SGHTA and CDR2 FQGNSA. With V trimmed by 5 bases and J by 3 bases, 6 bases remained unmatched. The CDR3: CASSPGLAEETQYF. The CDR3 DNA is TGTGCCAGCAGCCCGGGGCTAGCGGAAGAGACCCAGTACTTC.

The chain joins TRBV19 to TRBJ2-1; D is uncertain. Germline V gene sequence: CDR1 LNHDA, CDR2 SQIVND (reference sequence). The CDR3 is 16 amino acids. Trimming removed 0 bases from V and 10 bases from J, with 19 bases in between. This CDR3 reads CASSIDPNSPGLEQFF. CDR3 nucleotides: TGTGCCAGTAGTATAGATCCCAATTCTCCGGGTTTAGAGCAGTTCTTC.

The V gene is TRBV11-1, the J gene TRBJ2-2, with 7 nucleotides matching TRBD1. Losses at the gene ends were 2 bases for V and 4 bases for J; bases not matched to a gene: 1. Germline V lookup: CDR1 SGHAT, CDR2 FQDESV (reference sequence). This CDR3 spans 14 amino acids. The CDR3 DNA is TGTGCCAGCAGCTTAAGACAGGGCACCGGGGAGCTGTTTTTT. Its protein product is CASSLRQGTGELFF.

This rearrangement joins TRBV27 to TRBJ1-2, with TRBD1 matching over 7 bases. CDR1 is MNHEY, CDR2 SMNVEV, per germline (reference sequence). V shed 3 bases, J shed 4 bases, and the junction held 11 bases outside the gene matches. CDR3 length: 16 amino acids. The CDR3 region is CASSFLGQAEGYGYTF. The DNA of the CDR3 is TGTGCCAGCAGTTTCCTAGGACAGGCGGAGGGCTATGGCTACACCTTC.

CDR3 nucleotide sequence: TGTGCCAGCTCACCAAACAGGGGAGGCTCCTATAATTCACCCCTCCACTTT. Protein sequence: CASSPNRGGSYNSPLHF. The chain combines TRBV18 with TRBJ1-6; 7 bases fit TRBD1. The V and J ends lost 2 bases and 0 bases, in that order; junction bases with no gene match: 4. Germline V lookup: CDR1 KGHSH, CDR2 LQKENI. The CDR3 extends over 17 amino acids.

This clone was picked up one time. The chain carries TRBV4-3 and TRBJ2-2; TRBD2 matches at 13 bases. The CDR3 spans 14 residues. The J segment lost 14 bases and the V segment lost 2 bases, leaving 5 bases of the junction unmatched. Per germline, CDR1 LGHNA and CDR2 YSLEER. This chain's CDR3 is CASSQLLAGGRLFF. The CDR3 bases are TGCGCCAGCAGCCAACTACTAGCGGGAGGGCGCCTGTTTTTT.

V gene TRBV9 combines with J gene TRBJ2-2, with a tentative D call TRBD2 (5 bases). CDR3 length: 15 residues. V shed 3 bases and J shed 5 bases, with 14 bases lying between them. The germline gives CDR1 SGDLS, CDR2 YYNGEE. The CDR3 spells CASSGRPPQTGELFF. CDR3 nucleotide sequence: TGTGCCAGCAGCGGGAGGCCCCCCCAGACCGGGGAGCTGTTTTTT.

The CDR3 reads CASSPRAGELFF. The CDR3 DNA is TGTGCCAGCAGCCCCAGGGCCGGGGAGCTGTTTTTT. This chain connects TRBV11-3 to TRBJ2-2, with D possibly matching TRBD1 (5 bases). Trimming pared 5 bases from V and 6 bases from J, leaving 7 bases between. There are 12 residues in the CDR3. Germline-derived CDR1 and CDR2 are SGHNT and YENEEA.

This chain connects TRBV5-1 to TRBJ1-2; 9 positions agree with TRBD1. Germline V gene data show CDR1 as SGHRS and CDR2 as YFSETQ. The CDR3 runs 16 residues. Unmatched junction bases numbered 11, after V lost 4 bases and J lost 4 bases. The chain's CDR3 is CASSTGTGFLAYGYTF. CDR3 nucleotides: TGCGCCAGCAGCACCGGGACAGGGTTTCTCGCCTATGGCTACACCTTC.

J is TRBJ2-1 and V is TRBV19, with 7 bases matching TRBD2. V was pared by 6 bases and J by 6 bases, with 8 bases of the junction left unmatched. Germline V CDR1 and CDR2: LNHDA, SQIVND (reference sequence). The CDR3 totals 14 residues. CDR3 nucleotide sequence: TGTGCCAGTAGAAGTAGGCGGGAGTTCAATGAGCAGTTCTTC. Translating gives CASRSRREFNEQFF.